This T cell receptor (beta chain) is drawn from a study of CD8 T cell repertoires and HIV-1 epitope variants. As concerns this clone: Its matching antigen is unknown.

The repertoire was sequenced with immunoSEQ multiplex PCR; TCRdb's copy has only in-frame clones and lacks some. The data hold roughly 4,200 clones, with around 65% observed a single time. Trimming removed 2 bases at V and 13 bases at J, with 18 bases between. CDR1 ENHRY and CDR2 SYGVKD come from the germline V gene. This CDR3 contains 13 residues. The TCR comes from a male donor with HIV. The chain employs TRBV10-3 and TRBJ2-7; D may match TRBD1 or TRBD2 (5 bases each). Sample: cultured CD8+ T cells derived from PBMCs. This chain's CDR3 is CAISEDRWGPQYF. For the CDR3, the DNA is TGTGCCATCAGTGAGGATCGCTGGGGACCGCAATACTTC.